These 29 T cell receptor beta chains were sequenced from one sample in a study of T cells in Graves' hyperthyroidism and ophthalmopathy. RNA transcripts provided the source from which TCR beta CDR3 regions were amplified. When the TCR CDR3 underwent first-round RT-PCR, the HTBI primer set was used. TCRdb itself ran the multiplex PCR reads through MiXCR, one entry per CDR3 protein. In the table there are roughly 580,000 distinct CDR3 sequences, 46% of which are singletons. Sequences were obtained from peripheral blood or thyroid tissue (not recorded which). Receptors were obtained from a woman between 18 and 29 years old with Graves' hyperthyroidism.

This clonotype has only a few counts. A clone one base away is much larger, so this may be a read error. The gene calls are TRBV6-1 and TRBJ2-7, with 8 nucleotides matching TRBD2. Germline V gives CDR1 MNHNS, CDR2 SASEGT. The CDR3 runs 13 residues. CDR3 nucleotides: TGTGCCAACAGTGTAGCGGGATCGTACGAGCAGTACTTC. It translates to CANSVAGSYEQYF.

This clonotype occurred many times. V usage is TRBV10-3 and J usage is TRBJ1-4; unclear D gene. This CDR3 is 16 amino acids long. V was cut by 4 bases and J by 2 bases, with 14 bases left in between. Germline CDR1 and CDR2: ENHRY and SYGVKD. The CDR3 region has the DNA TGTGCCATCAGTGCAGAACTTCCGGGCACTAATGAAAAACTGTTTTTT. Translation: CAISAELPGTNEKLFF.

J is TRBJ1-5 and V is TRBV2; TRBD1 might be the D (5 bases). The V end lost 6 bases, the J end lost 9 bases, and 15 bases lay between the germline ends. Germline V lookup: CDR1 SNHLY, CDR2 FYNNEI. The length of the CDR3 is 13 residues. CDR3 DNA sequence: TGTGCCAGCAGGGGGACCCAGGCTGGGCCCCAGCATTTT. This codes for CASRGTQAGPQHF.

The chain is built from TRBV24-1 and TRBJ2-5; 8 positions match TRBD2. Germline values: CDR1 KGHDR, CDR2 SFDVKD. V gave up 0 bases and J gave up 4 bases; unmatched junction bases: 6. The CDR3 loop spans 16 amino acids. In nucleotides, the CDR3 is TGTGCCACCAGTGATTTGCCCGGGAGGGTAGGAGAGACCCAGTACTTC. This codes for CATSDLPGRVGETQYF.

The chain recombines TRBV25-1 with TRBJ1-2, with 9 positions matching TRBD1. This CDR3 spans 17 amino acids. CDR1 and CDR2 (germline): MGHDK, SYGVNS. The ends lost 3 bases at V and 4 bases at J; junction bases unmatched: 12. Here the CDR3 DNA reads TGTGCCAGCAGTGACCCCCGGACAGGGGACGCCAGCTATGGCTACACCTTC. Protein: CASSDPRTGDASYGYTF.

Remarks on this clonotype: The junction departs from germline at one end; a sequencing error may be responsible. The V gene is TRBV7-3, the J gene TRBJ1-1; D not certain. Germline V CDR1 and CDR2: SGHTA, FQGTGA. This CDR3 has 14 residues. CDR3 in amino acids: CASSLRLMNTGAFF. The CDR3 DNA reads TGTGCCAGCAGCTTAAGACTGATGAACACTGGAGCTTTCTTT.

A word on this clonotype: Since a much larger clone is just one base distant, this may be a read error. This chain joins TRBV2 and TRBJ2-2; D gene ambiguous. The germline V gene encodes CDR1 SNHLY and CDR2 FYNNEI. The CDR3 consists of 15 residues. V gave up 3 bases and J gave up 5 bases, with 13 bases separating them. The CDR3 here is CASSDAARQTGELFF. CDR3 nucleotides: TGTGCCAGCAGTGACGCCGCGAGACAAACCGGGGAGCTGTTTTTT.

As to this clonotype: The junction departs from germline at one end; a sequencing error may be responsible. V and J are TRBV10-3 and TRBJ1-2, with D possibly matching TRBD1 (5 bases). CDR1 is ENHRY, CDR2 SYGVKD, per germline. The CDR3 covers 16 residues. CDR3 region: CAISKSQTDTNYGYTF. The CDR3 region has the DNA TGCGCCATCAGTAAGTCCCAGACAGATACTAACTATGGCTACACCTTC.

Worth noting for this clonotype: A read error may produce the germline difference seen at one junction end. The V call is TRBV9, the J call TRBJ1-1; no clear D. From germline, CDR1 is SGDLS and CDR2 YYNGEE. This CDR3 has 12 amino acids. The CDR3 here is CASGSMNTEAFF. CDR3 sequence (DNA): TGCGCCAGCGGATCCATGAACACTGAAGCTTTCTTT.

J is TRBJ1-4 and V is TRBV20-1, with 8 bases lining up with TRBD1. Germline V gene sequence: CDR1 DFQATT, CDR2 SNEGSKA (reference sequence). The J segment lost 7 bases and the V segment lost 0 bases, leaving 4 bases of the junction unmatched. The CDR3 length is 14 residues. As DNA, the CDR3 is TGCAGTGCTAGAGATCTTACAGGGGGTGAAAAACTGTTTTTT. Translated: CSARDLTGGEKLFF.

This clonotype was detected a few times. V usage is TRBV2 and J usage is TRBJ1-2; 7 bases agree with TRBD1. The V gene end was trimmed by 5 bases and the J gene end by 5 bases; junction bases not matched to a gene: 14. The CDR3 runs to 16 residues. Germline CDR1 is SNHLY and CDR2 is FYNNEI. CDR3 protein: CASSYRTGGSGYGYTF. The DNA of the CDR3 is TGTGCCAGCAGTTATCGGACAGGCGGAAGTGGGTATGGCTACACCTTC.

This clonotype was detected a few times. The genes are TRBV20-1 and TRBJ1-2; no definite D call. This CDR3 has 13 amino acids. Germline CDR1 and CDR2: DFQATT and SNEGSKA (reference sequence). The V end lost 0 bases, the J end lost 5 bases, and 10 bases lay between the germline ends. CDR3 in DNA: TGCAGTGCTAGAGAGAAACAAACTTATGGCTACACCTTC. Translating it yields CSAREKQTYGYTF.

This rearrangement joins TRBV12-3 or TRBV12-4 to TRBJ1-3, with D possibly being TRBD1 (5 bases). V lost 3 bases to trimming and J lost 2 bases, with 14 bases between them. The CDR3 covers 16 residues. Here the CDR3 DNA reads TGTGCCAGCAGTTTGAACAGGAGGTACCCTGGAAACACCATATATTTT. Its protein product is CASSLNRRYPGNTIYF.

A note on this clonotype: This may arise from a read error, as a much more abundant clone is one base away. J is TRBJ1-1 and V is TRBV7-9; D is ambiguous. The CDR3 loop spans 11 amino acids. CDR1 and CDR2 (germline): SEHNR, FQNEAQ (reference sequence). Trimming took 4 bases from V and 11 from J, leaving 11 bases between them. The CDR3 DNA follows: TGTGCCAGCAGCTCCCGAATTTTGGCTTTCTTT. Amino acids: CASSSRILAFF.

V usage is TRBV24-1 and J usage is TRBJ2-6; TRBD2 might be the D (5 bases). Trimming cost V 4 bases and J 1 base, with 10 bases left between them. Germline loops: CDR1 KGHDR, CDR2 SFDVKD. The CDR3 contains 16 residues. Written as DNA, the CDR3 is TGTGCCACCAGTGACCTGGACTTTTCTGGGGCCAACGTCCTGACTTTC. Translating it yields CATSDLDFSGANVLTF.

This chain connects TRBV5-1 to TRBJ2-5, with 7 bases matching TRBD1. Germline V gene sequence: CDR1 SGHRS, CDR2 YFSETQ. The CDR3 sequence is 15 residues long. V shed 4 bases, J shed 3 bases, and the junction held 9 bases outside the gene matches. The CDR3 region is CASSPYRGSEETQYF. CDR3 DNA: TGCGCCAGCAGCCCGTACAGGGGCTCGGAAGAGACCCAGTACTTC.

Remarks on this clonotype: One end of the junction varies from germline; a read error may be responsible. The chain links TRBV7-9 to TRBJ2-6; 7 nucleotides align to TRBD2. The CDR3 loop spans 17 amino acids. Germline CDR1 SEHNR, CDR2 FQNEAQ (reference sequence). The CDR3 DNA sequence: TGTGCCAGCAGCACGTCGGGGGGTGGTTCTGGGGCCAACGGCCTGACTTTC. This sequence encodes CASSTSGGGSGANGLTF. The entire variable domain, with the rest obtained from reference TRBV7-9 and TRBJ2-6, is as follows: DTGVSQNPRHKITKRGQNVTFRCDPISEHNRLYWYRQTLGQGPEFLTYFQNEAQLEKSRLLSDRFSAERPKGSFSTLEIQRTEQGDSAMYLCASSTSGGGSGANGLTFGAGSRLTVL.

This clonotype turned up a few times. The rearrangement joins TRBV15 to TRBJ2-5; TRBD1 is a possible D gene (6 bases). The CDR3 runs to 15 residues. In germline, CDR1 is LNHNV, CDR2 YYDKDF (reference sequence). Trimming took off 1 base at V and 1 base at J, with 10 bases between the two ends. Here the CDR3 reads CATSRGTGTQETQYF. The CDR3 DNA follows: TGTGCCACCAGCAGAGGTACAGGGACCCAAGAGACCCAGTACTTC.

This clonotype was recorded a few times. The chain recombines TRBV29-1 with TRBJ1-1; D is undetermined. Trimming pared 3 bases from V and 3 bases from J, leaving 14 bases between. The CDR3 has 14 residues. CDR1 and CDR2 from the germline V gene are SQVTM and ANQGSEA. CDR3 residues: CSVETSGLDTEAFF. DNA of the CDR3: TGCAGCGTTGAGACTAGCGGGTTGGACACTGAAGCTTTCTTT.

There are a few counts of this clonotype. The V gene is TRBV5-1, the J gene TRBJ1-2; D may be TRBD1 (5 bases). Germline V CDR1 and CDR2: SGHRS, YFSETQ. Trimming cost V 4 bases and J 4 bases, with 11 bases left between them. The CDR3 runs 13 residues. CDR3 bases: TGCGCCAGCAGCGCGACAGTTTCCTATGGCTACACCTTC. Translation gives CASSATVSYGYTF.

Comment on this clonotype: A much larger clone lies a single base off, so this may be a read error. This sequence joins TRBV12-3 or TRBV12-4 and TRBJ1-1; no definite D call. The CDR3 sequence is 11 residues long. V was clipped by 6 bases and J by 3 bases, with 5 bases between them. CDR3 in DNA: TGTGCCAGCAGGAAGTACACTGAAGCTTTCTTT. The encoded protein is CASRKYTEAFF.

V usage is TRBV7-3 and J usage is TRBJ2-5; 7 positions match TRBD1. Germline-derived CDR1 and CDR2 are SGHTA and FQGTGA. This CDR3 has 18 residues. The J segment lost 4 bases and the V segment lost 1 base, leaving 15 bases of the junction unmatched. CDR3 in DNA: TGTGCCAGCAGCTTAATCCGTGGCACAGGACAGGTCGGAGAGACCCAGTACTTC. Protein sequence: CASSLIRGTGQVGETQYF.

This clonotype was seen more than once but under ten times. The chain joins TRBV20-1 to TRBJ1-1, with D possibly matching TRBD1 (5 bases). The V and J ends lost 6 bases and 0 bases respectively, with 11 bases between them. From germline, CDR1 is DFQATT and CDR2 SNEGSKA (reference sequence). The CDR3 has 13 residues. The CDR3 DNA reads as TGCAGTGCCAGACAGACCATGAACACTGAAGCTTTCTTT. Its translation: CSARQTMNTEAFF.

This clonotype was seen repeatedly, ten times or more. The chain links TRBV29-1 to TRBJ2-7, with D tentatively TRBD1 or TRBD2 (5 bases each). With 2 bases removed from V and 7 bases from J, the gap between germline ends came to 15 bases. CDR1 SQVTM and CDR2 ANQGSEA come from the germline V gene. This CDR3 is built from 13 residues. The CDR3 region is CSVEPTTGREQYF. In DNA, the CDR3 is TGCAGCGTTGAACCAACCACGGGGCGAGAGCAGTACTTC.

The chain joins TRBV6-1 to TRBJ2-7, with D tentatively TRBD1 (5 bases). CDR1 and CDR2 (germline): MNHNS, SASEGT. The CDR3 is 13 residues long. The V and J ends lost 6 bases and 4 bases respectively, with 13 bases between them. The CDR3 DNA sequence: TGTGCCAGCAGGTTCGACAGCCCTTACGAGCAGTACTTC. Translating gives CASRFDSPYEQYF.

Comment on this clonotype: It may be a read error: a sequence one base away is much more abundant. V usage is TRBV19 and J usage is TRBJ1-4; 7 bases line up with TRBD1. CDR3 length: 14 residues. CDR1 and CDR2 (germline): LNHDA, SQIVND (reference sequence). With 9 bases clipped from V and 12 bases from J, the junction kept 16 bases outside the gene matches. CDR3 sequence: CASSPRTGEEQLFF. CDR3 sequence (DNA): TGTGCCAGCAGCCCCCGGACAGGCGAAGAACAACTGTTTTTT.

Only a few counts were recorded for this clonotype. This rearrangement joins TRBV7-9 to TRBJ2-2; 9 bases match TRBD2. The CDR3 runs 15 residues. Unmatched junction bases numbered 2, after V lost 6 bases and J lost 0 bases. Germline lookup yields CDR1 SEHNR and CDR2 FQNEAQ (reference sequence). The CDR3 coding sequence is TGTGCCAGCAGGAGACTAGCGGCGAACACCGGGGAGCTGTTTTTT. As protein: CASRRLAANTGELFF.

This clonotype was recorded at least ten times. The chain is built from TRBV7-2 and TRBJ2-7, with 7 bases identical to TRBD1. This CDR3 has 14 residues. With 5 bases clipped from V and 3 bases from J, the junction kept 7 bases outside the gene matches. Germline V gene sequence: CDR1 SGHTA, CDR2 FQGNSA. The CDR3 coding sequence is TGTGCCAGCAGCCCGTCGACAGGGAACTACGAGCAGTACTTC. Translating gives CASSPSTGNYEQYF.

This clonotype was observed a few times. The chain links TRBV2 to TRBJ2-7, with 15 nucleotides matching TRBD2. The J call is uncertain, as TRBJ2-1 better fits the DNA end. The CDR3 spans 17 residues. Germline V CDR1 and CDR2: SNHLY, FYNNEI. The CDR3 protein is CAKTRGTSGRTYNEQFF. The CDR3 region has the DNA TGTGCCAAAACCCGTGGGACTAGCGGGAGGACCTACAATGAGCAGTTCTTC.